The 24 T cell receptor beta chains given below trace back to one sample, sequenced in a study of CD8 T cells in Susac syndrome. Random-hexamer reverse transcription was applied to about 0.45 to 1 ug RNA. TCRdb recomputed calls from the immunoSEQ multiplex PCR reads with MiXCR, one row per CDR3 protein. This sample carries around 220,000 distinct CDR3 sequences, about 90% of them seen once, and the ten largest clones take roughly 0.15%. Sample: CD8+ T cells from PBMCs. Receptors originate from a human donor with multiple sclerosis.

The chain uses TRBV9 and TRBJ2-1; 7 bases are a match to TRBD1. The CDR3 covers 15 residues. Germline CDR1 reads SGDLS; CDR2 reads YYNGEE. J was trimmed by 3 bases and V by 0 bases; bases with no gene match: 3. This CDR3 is CASSVGGGHYNEQFF. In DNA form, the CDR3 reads TGTGCCAGCAGCGTAGGAGGGGGCCACTACAATGAGCAGTTCTTC.

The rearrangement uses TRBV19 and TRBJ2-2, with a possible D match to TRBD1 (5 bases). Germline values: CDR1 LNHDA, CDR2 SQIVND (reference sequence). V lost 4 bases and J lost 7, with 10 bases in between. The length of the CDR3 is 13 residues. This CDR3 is CASSTQGGGELFF. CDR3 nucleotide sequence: TGTGCCAGTAGTACCCAGGGCGGCGGGGAGCTGTTTTTT.

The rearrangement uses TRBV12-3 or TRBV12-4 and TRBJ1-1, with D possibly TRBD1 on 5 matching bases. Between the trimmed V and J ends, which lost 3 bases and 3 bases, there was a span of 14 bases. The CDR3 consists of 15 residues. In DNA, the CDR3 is TGTGCCAGCAGTTTGTCTGGCAGGGTGGACACTGAAGCTTTCTTT. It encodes CASSLSGRVDTEAFF.

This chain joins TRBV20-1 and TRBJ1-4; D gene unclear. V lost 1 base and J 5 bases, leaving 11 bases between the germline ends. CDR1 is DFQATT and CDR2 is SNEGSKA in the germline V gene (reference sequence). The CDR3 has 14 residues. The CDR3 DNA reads TGCAGTGCTAGAGCTGTGGTCGGGAATGAAAAACTGTTTTTT. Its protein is CSARAVVGNEKLFF.

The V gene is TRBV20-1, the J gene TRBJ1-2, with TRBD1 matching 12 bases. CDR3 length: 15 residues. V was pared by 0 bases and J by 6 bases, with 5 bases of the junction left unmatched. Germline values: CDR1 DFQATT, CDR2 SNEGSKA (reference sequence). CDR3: CSARDPGQGADGYTF. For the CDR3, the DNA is TGCAGTGCTAGAGACCCGGGACAGGGGGCTGATGGCTACACCTTC.

CDR3 region: CASSQDLSSGRAYEQYF. The CDR3 coding sequence is TGCGCCAGCAGCCAAGATCTCTCTTCCGGGAGGGCCTACGAGCAGTACTTC. The J gene is TRBJ2-7, the V gene TRBV4-3; 8 bases are shared with TRBD2. This CDR3 has 17 residues. In germline, CDR1 is LGHNA, CDR2 YSLEER. Germline trimming cut 0 bases from V and 2 bases from J; bases unmatched to any gene: 9.

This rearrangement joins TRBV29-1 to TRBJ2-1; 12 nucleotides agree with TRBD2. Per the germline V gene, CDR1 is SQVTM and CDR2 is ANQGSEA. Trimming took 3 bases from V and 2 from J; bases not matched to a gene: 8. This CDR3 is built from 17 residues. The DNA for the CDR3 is TGCAGCGTTGAGGGACTAGCGGGCGACCAAACCTACAATGAGCAGTTCTTC. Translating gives CSVEGLAGDQTYNEQFF.

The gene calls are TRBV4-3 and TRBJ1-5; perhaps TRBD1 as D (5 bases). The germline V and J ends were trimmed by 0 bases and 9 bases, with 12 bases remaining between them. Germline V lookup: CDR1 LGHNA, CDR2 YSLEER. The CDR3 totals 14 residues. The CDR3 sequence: CASSQDRVGRPQHF. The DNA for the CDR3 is TGCGCCAGCAGCCAAGACAGGGTTGGCCGGCCCCAGCATTTT.

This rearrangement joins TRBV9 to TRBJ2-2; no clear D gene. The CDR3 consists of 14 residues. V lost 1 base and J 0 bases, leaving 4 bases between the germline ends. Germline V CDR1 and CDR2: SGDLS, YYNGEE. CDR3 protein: CASSVFANTGELFF. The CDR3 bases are TGTGCCAGCAGCGTATTCGCGAACACCGGGGAGCTGTTTTTT.

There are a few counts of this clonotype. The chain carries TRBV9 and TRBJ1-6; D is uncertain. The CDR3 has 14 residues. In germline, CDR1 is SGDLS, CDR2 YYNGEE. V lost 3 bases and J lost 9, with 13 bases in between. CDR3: CASSGGPWSSPLHF. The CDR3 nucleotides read TGTGCCAGCAGCGGCGGGCCCTGGTCTTCACCCCTCCACTTT. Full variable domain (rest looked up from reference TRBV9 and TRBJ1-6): DSGVTQTPKHLITATGQRVTLRCSPRSGDLSVYWYQQSLDQGLQFLIQYYNGEERAKGNILERFSAQQFPDLHSELNLSSLELGDSALYFCASSGGPWSSPLHFGNGTRLTVT.

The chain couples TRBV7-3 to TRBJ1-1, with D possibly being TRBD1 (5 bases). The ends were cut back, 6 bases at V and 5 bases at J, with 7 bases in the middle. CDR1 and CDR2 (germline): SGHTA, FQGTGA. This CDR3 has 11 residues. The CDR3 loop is CASSEGTEAFF. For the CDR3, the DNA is TGTGCCAGCAGTGAGGGGACTGAAGCTTTCTTT.

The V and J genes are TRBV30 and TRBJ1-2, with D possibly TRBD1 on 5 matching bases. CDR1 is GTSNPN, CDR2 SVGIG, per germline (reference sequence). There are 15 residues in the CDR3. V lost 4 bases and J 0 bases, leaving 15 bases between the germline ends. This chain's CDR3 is CAWTLDGGSNYGYTF. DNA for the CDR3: TGTGCCTGGACCCTCGACGGGGGGTCTAACTATGGCTACACCTTC.

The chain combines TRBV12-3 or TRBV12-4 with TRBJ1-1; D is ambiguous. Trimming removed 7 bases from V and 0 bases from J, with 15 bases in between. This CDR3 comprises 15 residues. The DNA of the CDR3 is TGTGCCAGCACCCTCGGTGGGTCTCTGAACACTGAAGCTTTCTTT. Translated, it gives CASTLGGSLNTEAFF.

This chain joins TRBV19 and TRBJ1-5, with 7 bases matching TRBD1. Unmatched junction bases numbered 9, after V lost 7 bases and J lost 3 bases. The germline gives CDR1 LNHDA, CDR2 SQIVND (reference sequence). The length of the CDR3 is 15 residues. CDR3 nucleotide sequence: TGTGCCAGTACCACCCCGACAGGGATCAATCAGCCCCAGCATTTT. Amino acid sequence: CASTTPTGINQPQHF.

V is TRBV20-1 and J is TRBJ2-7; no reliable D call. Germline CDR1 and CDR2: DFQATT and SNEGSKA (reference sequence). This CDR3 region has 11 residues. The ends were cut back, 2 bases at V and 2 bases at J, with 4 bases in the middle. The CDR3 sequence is CSARRAYEQYF. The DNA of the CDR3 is TGCAGTGCTAGACGGGCCTACGAGCAGTACTTC.

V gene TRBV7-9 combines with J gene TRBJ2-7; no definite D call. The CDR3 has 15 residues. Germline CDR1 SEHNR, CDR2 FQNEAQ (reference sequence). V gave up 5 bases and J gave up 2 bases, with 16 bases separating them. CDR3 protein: CASSRNSEPPYEQYF. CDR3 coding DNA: TGTGCCAGCAGCCGAAACAGCGAACCACCCTACGAGCAGTACTTC. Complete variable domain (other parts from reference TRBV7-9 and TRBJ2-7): DTGVSQNPRHKITKRGQNVTFRCDPISEHNRLYWYRQTLGQGPEFLTYFQNEAQLEKSRLLSDRFSAERPKGSFSTLEIQRTEQGDSAMYLCASSRNSEPPYEQYFGPGTRLTVT.

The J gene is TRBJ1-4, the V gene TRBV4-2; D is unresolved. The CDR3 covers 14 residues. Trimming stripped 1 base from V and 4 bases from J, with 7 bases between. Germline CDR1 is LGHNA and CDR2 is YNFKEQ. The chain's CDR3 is CASSQGDGNEKLFF. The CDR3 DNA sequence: TGTGCCAGCAGCCAAGGAGACGGTAATGAAAAACTGTTTTTT.

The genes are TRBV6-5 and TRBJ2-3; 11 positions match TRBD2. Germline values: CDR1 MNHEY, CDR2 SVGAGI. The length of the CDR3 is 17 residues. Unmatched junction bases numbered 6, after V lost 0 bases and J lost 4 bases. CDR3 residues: CASSYSRLAGGPDTQYF. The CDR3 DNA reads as TGTGCCAGCAGTTACTCTCGGCTAGCGGGGGGCCCAGATACGCAGTATTTT.

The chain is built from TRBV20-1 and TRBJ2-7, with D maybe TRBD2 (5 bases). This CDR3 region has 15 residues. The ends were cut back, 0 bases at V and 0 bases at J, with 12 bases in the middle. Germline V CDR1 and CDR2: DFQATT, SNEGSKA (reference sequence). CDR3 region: CSARDGGLNSYEQYF. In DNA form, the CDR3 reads TGCAGTGCTAGAGACGGCGGACTGAACTCCTACGAGCAGTACTTC.

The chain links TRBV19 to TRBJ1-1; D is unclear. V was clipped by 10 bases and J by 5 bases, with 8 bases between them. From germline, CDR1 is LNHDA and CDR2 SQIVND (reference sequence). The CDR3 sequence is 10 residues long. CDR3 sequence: CAIHGTEAFF. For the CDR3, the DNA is TGTGCCATACACGGTACTGAAGCTTTCTTT.

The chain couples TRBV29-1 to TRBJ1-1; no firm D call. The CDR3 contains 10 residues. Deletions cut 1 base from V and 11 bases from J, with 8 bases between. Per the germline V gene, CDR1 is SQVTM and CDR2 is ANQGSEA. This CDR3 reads CSVEGAPAFF. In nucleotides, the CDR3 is TGCAGCGTTGAAGGGGCCCCCGCTTTCTTT. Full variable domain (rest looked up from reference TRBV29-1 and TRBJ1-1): SAVISQKPSRDICQRGTSLTIQCQVDSQVTMMFWYRQQPGQSLTLIATANQGSEATYESGFVIDKFPISRPNLTFSTLTVSNMSPEDSSIYLCSVEGAPAFFGQGTRLTVV.

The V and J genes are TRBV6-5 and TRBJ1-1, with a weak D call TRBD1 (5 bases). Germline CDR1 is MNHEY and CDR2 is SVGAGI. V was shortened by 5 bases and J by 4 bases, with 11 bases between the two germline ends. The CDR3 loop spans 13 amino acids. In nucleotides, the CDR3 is TGTGCCAGCAGTACTCTGGACATCACTGAAGCTTTCTTT. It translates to CASSTLDITEAFF.

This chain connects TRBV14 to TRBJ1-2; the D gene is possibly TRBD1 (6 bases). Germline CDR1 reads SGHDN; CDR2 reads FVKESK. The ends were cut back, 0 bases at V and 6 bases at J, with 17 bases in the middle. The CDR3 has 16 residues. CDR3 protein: CASSQDSRGSLNGYTF. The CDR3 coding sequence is TGTGCCAGCAGCCAAGATAGCAGGGGTTCCCTCAATGGCTACACCTTC. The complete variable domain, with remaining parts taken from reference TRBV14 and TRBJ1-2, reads EAGVTQFPSHSVIEKGQTVTLRCDPISGHDNLYWYRRVMGKEIKFLLHFVKESKQDESGMPNNRFLAERTGGTYSTLKVQPAELEDSGVYFCASSQDSRGSLNGYTFGSGTRLTVV.

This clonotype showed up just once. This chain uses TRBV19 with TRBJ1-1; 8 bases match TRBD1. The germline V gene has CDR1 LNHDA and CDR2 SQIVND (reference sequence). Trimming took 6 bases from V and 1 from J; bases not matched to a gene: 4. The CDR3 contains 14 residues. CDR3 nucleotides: TGTGCCAGTAGCGAGACAGGGGCGAACACTGAAGCTTTCTTT. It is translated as CASSETGANTEAFF.